One sample yielded the 30 T cell receptor beta chains listed below, sequenced in a study of T cells in Graves' hyperthyroidism and ophthalmopathy. RNA transcripts served as the template for amplifying TCR beta CDR3 regions. The HTBI primer set was used in a first-round RT-PCR of the TCR CDR3. Each CDR3 protein gets one entry after TCRdb re-called the multiplex PCR reads with MiXCR. This sample yields fewer than 400,000 distinct CDR3 sequences, of which more than 13% are seen a single time; around 27% belongs to the top ten. Sequenced: blood. The receptors were gathered from a man in his fifties or sixties with Graves' ophthalmopathy.

The table lists this clonotype with many counts. The chain has TRBV7-8 and TRBJ2-1, with a possible D match to TRBD2 (6 bases). This CDR3 is 16 amino acids long. CDR1 and CDR2 (germline): SGHVS, FQNEAQ. Trimming left V 2 bases short and J 4 bases short, with 15 bases between. The CDR3 DNA reads as TGTGCCAGCAGCTTATTAGGACTAAGGAGTTACAATGAGCAGTTCTTC. It specifies CASSLLGLRSYNEQFF.

This clonotype was seen ten or more times. The CDR3 loop is CASSPSRVGTEAFF. CDR3 DNA: TGTGCCAGCAGCCCCAGCAGGGTGGGTACTGAAGCTTTCTTT. The genes are TRBV7-9 and TRBJ1-1, with D perhaps TRBD1 (5 bases). V shed 5 bases and J shed 5 bases, with 15 bases lying between them. Germline assignment: CDR1 SEHNR and CDR2 FQNEAQ (reference sequence). This CDR3 spans 14 amino acids. Together with reference TRBV7-9 and TRBJ1-1, the CDR3 gives the full variable domain: DTGVSQNPRHKITKRGQNVTFRCDPISEHNRLYWYRQTLGQGPEFLTYFQNEAQLEKSRLLSDRFSAERPKGSFSTLEIQRTEQGDSAMYLCASSPSRVGTEAFFGQGTRLTVV.

This clonotype was found many times. The V gene is TRBV7-8, the J gene TRBJ2-7, with TRBD2 identical over 8 bases. The CDR3 length is 15 residues. V was clipped by 5 bases and J by 5 bases; unmatched bases: 11. Germline lookup yields CDR1 SGHVS and CDR2 FQNEAQ. CDR3 in DNA: TGTGCCAGCAGCGTGACCGGGACTAGTAGACACGAGCAGTACTTC. It yields the protein CASSVTGTSRHEQYF.

This clonotype has more than one count but fewer than ten. The chain employs TRBV20-1 and TRBJ2-2; TRBD2 matches 9 bases. Germline CDR1 is DFQATT and CDR2 is SNEGSKA (reference sequence). There are 18 residues in the CDR3. Unmatched junction bases numbered 11, after V lost 0 bases and J lost 3 bases. The DNA for the CDR3 is TGCAGTGCTAGAGACGTCCGTAGAGCGGGAGGTTACACCGGGGAGCTGTTTTTT. Its translation: CSARDVRRAGGYTGELFF.

This clonotype has a count of ten or more. The V call is TRBV28, the J call TRBJ1-1, with D possibly TRBD1 on 5 matching bases. The CDR3 has 12 amino acids. The V gene lost 9 bases and the J gene lost 6 bases, with 14 bases spanning the gap. Looked up from germline, CDR1 is MDHEN and CDR2 is SYDVKM. CDR3 DNA sequence: TGTGCCAGTGTGTTAAGGGGCGCTGAAGCTTTCTTT. Protein product: CASVLRGAEAFF.

This clonotype has ten or more counts. The gene calls are TRBV5-1 and TRBJ2-7, with D tentatively TRBD2 (6 bases). The CDR3 has 15 residues. CDR1 is SGHRS, CDR2 YFSETQ, per germline. Trimming removed 1 base from V and 0 bases from J, with 11 bases in between. CDR3 protein: CASSLSRGSSYEQYF. In DNA, the CDR3 is TGCGCCAGCAGCTTGTCCCGGGGGAGCTCCTACGAGCAGTACTTC.

This chain connects TRBV7-9 to TRBJ2-2, with D possibly being TRBD1 or TRBD2 (5 bases each). Germline V gene data show CDR1 as SEHNR and CDR2 as FQNEAQ (reference sequence). The CDR3 is made up of 14 amino acids. Trimming took 5 bases from V and 3 from J, leaving 10 bases between them. The CDR3 region has the DNA TGTGCCAGCAGCCCGAAGGGACACACCGGGGAGCTGTTTTTT. It specifies CASSPKGHTGELFF.

This clonotype has a count of ten or more. V gene TRBV9 combines with J gene TRBJ2-5; 11 positions match TRBD2. V dropped 4 bases and J dropped 2; count of bases not matched to a gene: 4. The V gene's germline CDR1 is SGDLS and CDR2 YYNGEE. The CDR3 covers 15 residues. CDR3 in DNA: TGTGCCAGCAGCTATGGGACTAGCGGTCAAGAGACCCAGTACTTC. It specifies CASSYGTSGQETQYF.

The sample holds many counts of this clonotype. This chain links TRBV20-1 with TRBJ1-5, with D perhaps TRBD1 (6 bases). Germline V CDR1 and CDR2: DFQATT, SNEGSKA (reference sequence). The CDR3 is made up of 16 amino acids. Trimming removed 3 bases from V and 2 bases from J, with 17 bases in between. CDR3 sequence: CSASGVAQGRNQPQHF. CDR3 DNA: TGCAGTGCTAGTGGGGTGGCACAGGGACGCAATCAGCCCCAGCATTTT.

This clonotype was seen a few times. This chain links TRBV9 with TRBJ2-5; 9 nucleotides agree with TRBD1. The ends lost 0 bases at V and 4 bases at J; junction bases unmatched: 4. Germline values: CDR1 SGDLS, CDR2 YYNGEE. The CDR3 contains 15 residues. CDR3 sequence: CASSVATDRGETQYF. The CDR3 nucleotides read TGTGCCAGCAGCGTAGCTACGGACAGGGGAGAGACCCAGTACTTC.

V usage is TRBV15 and J usage is TRBJ2-3; D is ambiguous. The V and J ends lost 0 bases and 2 bases respectively, with 9 bases between them. Germline CDR1 reads LNHNV; CDR2 reads YYDKDF (reference sequence). The CDR3 contains 15 residues. This chain's CDR3 is CATSREFGPTDTQYF. The CDR3 coding sequence is TGTGCCACCAGCAGAGAGTTTGGCCCCACAGATACGCAGTATTTT.

This clonotype showed up just a few times. The genes are TRBV25-1 and TRBJ1-2; D not certain. Trimming removed 4 bases from V and 4 bases from J, with 13 bases in between. Germline CDR1 reads MGHDK; CDR2 reads SYGVNS. The length of the CDR3 is 14 residues. The CDR3 DNA is TGTGCCAGCAGTGCTGGGGTGAATATCTATGGCTACACCTTC. Amino acid sequence: CASSAGVNIYGYTF.

In its sample, this clonotype was seen a few times. V gene TRBV20-1 combines with J gene TRBJ2-1; TRBD2 agrees at 11 bases. The CDR3 loop spans 18 amino acids. J lost 4 bases, V lost 6 bases, and 17 bases had no gene match. Germline V gives CDR1 DFQATT, CDR2 SNEGSKA (reference sequence). CDR3 DNA sequence: TGCAGTGCGCGGGATACTAGCGGGAGAGGGGCACCATACAATGAGCAGTTCTTC. Translated: CSARDTSGRGAPYNEQFF.

This clonotype was observed at least ten times. This chain connects TRBV20-1 to TRBJ2-7, with 9 bases that match TRBD2. J was trimmed by 9 bases and V by 6 bases; bases with no gene match: 12. The CDR3 covers 13 residues. Germline V lookup: CDR1 DFQATT, CDR2 SNEGSKA (reference sequence). CDR3 sequence (DNA): TGCAGTGCCAGACTAGCGGAAAGGGGTTGGCAGTACTTC. It yields the protein CSARLAERGWQYF.

This clonotype was seen at least ten times. The chain recombines TRBV5-1 with TRBJ2-7, with 7 bases fitting TRBD2. Germline V gene sequence: CDR1 SGHRS, CDR2 YFSETQ. The CDR3 is 14 residues long. Trimming took 2 bases from V and 6 from J; bases not matched to a gene: 8. The CDR3 DNA reads as TGCGCCAGCAGCTTCGGGACTACACAGATCGAGCAGTACTTC. Encoded protein: CASSFGTTQIEQYF.

This clonotype occurred many times. The V and J genes are TRBV27 and TRBJ2-1; D gene ambiguous. The CDR3 spans 15 residues. The V gene lost 5 bases and the J gene lost 0 bases, with 11 bases spanning the gap. Germline CDR1 is MNHEY and CDR2 is SMNVEV (reference sequence). The CDR3, as DNA: TGTGCCAGCAGTCTCGCGGTAAGCTCCTACAATGAGCAGTTCTTC. Its translation is CASSLAVSSYNEQFF.

This clonotype occurred many times. This chain uses TRBV20-1 with TRBJ1-5; D is possibly TRBD1 (5 bases). Germline CDR1 and CDR2: DFQATT and SNEGSKA (reference sequence). V dropped 3 bases and J dropped 6 bases, with 12 bases sitting between them. The CDR3 is 13 residues long. CDR3 in amino acids: CSASSGSSQPQHF. CDR3 bases: TGCAGTGCTAGTTCAGGGTCGAGTCAGCCCCAGCATTTT.

This chain links TRBV6-4 with TRBJ1-1; 12 bases match TRBD1. The CDR3 has 13 amino acids. The J segment lost 5 bases and the V segment lost 9 bases, leaving 4 bases of the junction unmatched. Germline V gives CDR1 MRHNA, CDR2 SNTAGT. The CDR3 coding sequence is TGTGCCAGACCGGGACAGGGGGCAACTGAAGCTTTCTTT. It encodes CARPGQGATEAFF.

This clonotype was detected ten times or more. This chain uses TRBV14 with TRBJ1-6; the D gene is possibly TRBD1 (6 bases). CDR1 and CDR2 from the germline V gene are SGHDN and FVKESK. The CDR3 runs 17 residues. Trimming pared 1 base from V and 4 bases from J, leaving 14 bases between. CDR3 residues: CASSQAPVGAYNSPLHF. DNA for the CDR3: TGTGCCAGCAGCCAAGCGCCGGTGGGGGCGTATAATTCACCCCTCCACTTT.

The chain uses TRBV28 and TRBJ2-7; 9 bases agree with TRBD1. CDR1 and CDR2 from the germline V gene are MDHEN and SYDVKM. V shed 7 bases and J 2 bases; nucleotides not matched to a gene: 6. The CDR3 covers 14 residues. CDR3 sequence: CASNPRTGAYEQYF. CDR3 in DNA: TGTGCCAGCAATCCCCGGACAGGGGCCTACGAGCAGTACTTC.

This clonotype was recorded many times. This chain links TRBV6-1 with TRBJ2-7; D gene uncertain. CDR3 size: 14 residues. Germline CDR1 and CDR2: MNHNS and SASEGT. Trimming removed 5 bases at V and 4 bases at J, with 15 bases between. CDR3 nucleotide sequence: TGTGCCAGCAGTTCCAACGGGTCACCATACGAGCAGTACTTC. It encodes CASSSNGSPYEQYF.

The chain uses TRBV5-1 and TRBJ2-1; TRBD2 might be the D (10 bases). CDR1 and CDR2 from the germline V gene are SGHRS and YFSETQ. The CDR3 contains 18 residues. V lost 4 bases to trimming and J lost 8 bases, with 28 bases between them. In DNA, the CDR3 is TGCGCCAGCAGCCCCCGGACAGGGGTCCGGCTAGCGGGAGATGAGCAGTTCTTC. It is translated as CASSPRTGVRLAGDEQFF.

V and J are TRBV10-3 and TRBJ2-7, with D tentatively TRBD2 (5 bases). V gave up 6 bases and J gave up 7 bases, with 16 bases separating them. Looked up from germline, CDR1 is ENHRY and CDR2 is SYGVKD. CDR3 size: 13 residues. The CDR3 bases are TGTGCCATCAGAGATGTCGGCCGGGATGAGCAGTACTTC. It specifies CAIRDVGRDEQYF.

The DNA of the CDR3 is TGTGCCAGCAGCGAGGCCCTGGGGAATCAGCCCCAGCATTTT. It specifies CASSEALGNQPQHF. V is TRBV9 and J is TRBJ1-5, with D unclear. Germline V gene sequence: CDR1 SGDLS, CDR2 YYNGEE. V shed 3 bases and J shed 4 bases, with 11 bases lying between them. CDR3 length equals 14 residues.

This clonotype was counted a few times. The chain links TRBV4-1 to TRBJ2-3, with D maybe TRBD1 (5 bases). This CDR3 is 16 amino acids long. Trimming left V 4 bases short and J 6 bases short, with 20 bases between. CDR1 and CDR2 from the germline V gene are MGHRA and YSYEKL. In nucleotides, the CDR3 is TGCGCCAGCAGCCTCCAACTGGGGCTAGACGGGGATACGCAGTATTTT. Translation: CASSLQLGLDGDTQYF.

Details on this clonotype: This may arise from a read error, as a much more abundant clone is one base away. The rearrangement joins TRBV7-8 to TRBJ1-2; D is uncertain. CDR1 is SGHVS and CDR2 is FQNEAQ in the germline V gene. The CDR3 is made up of 15 amino acids. This chain's CDR3 is CASNLSATTNYGYTF. The CDR3 bases are TGTGCCAGCAACTTATCAGCGACAACTAACTATGGCTACACCTTC.

This clonotype came up many times. This chain uses TRBV20-1 with TRBJ2-7; TRBD2 aligns across 8 bases. There are 17 residues in the CDR3. The germline V gene encodes CDR1 DFQATT and CDR2 SNEGSKA (reference sequence). The V gene end was trimmed by 1 base and the J gene end by 4 bases; junction bases not matched to a gene: 15. The CDR3 sequence: CSARVGTRDRLIYEQYF. The CDR3 DNA sequence: TGCAGTGCTAGAGTAGGGACTAGGGATAGATTAATTTACGAGCAGTACTTC.

Many counts were recorded for this clonotype. The gene calls are TRBV29-1 and TRBJ1-4, with TRBD1 as a possible D gene (5 bases). Between the trimmed V and J ends, which lost 6 bases and 7 bases, there was a span of 15 bases. CDR3 length: 13 amino acids. Germline lookup yields CDR1 SQVTM and CDR2 ANQGSEA. This CDR3 is CSVRDPVGEKLFF. The CDR3 DNA reads as TGCAGCGTCAGGGACCCCGTCGGTGAAAAACTGTTTTTT.

Note on this clonotype: A much larger clone differs by one base, so this may be a read error. This rearrangement joins TRBV10-3 to TRBJ2-7, with TRBD1 identical over 8 bases. Germline values: CDR1 ENHRY, CDR2 SYGVKD. The CDR3 contains 14 residues. DNA of the CDR3: TGTGCCGTCAGTGAGTCGACAGGGGTCTACGAGCAGTACTTC. It specifies CAVSESTGVYEQYF.

This clonotype was detected many times. The chain links TRBV11-2 to TRBJ2-7; D is perhaps TRBD1 or TRBD2 (5 bases each). Trimming took off 11 bases at V and 0 bases at J, with 14 bases between the two ends. Germline V gene lookup returns CDR1 SGHAT and CDR2 FQNNGV. This CDR3 is 13 amino acids long. The CDR3, as DNA: TGTGCCGTCGAAGGGACCCGCTCCTACGAGCAGTACTTC. Encoded protein: CAVEGTRSYEQYF.